This is a list of T cell receptor beta chains from one sample in a study of cytomegalovirus exposure and HLA in healthy donors. TCRdb's table, derived via immunoSEQ multiplex PCR, lists solely in-frame clones and lacks some. The sample has tens of thousands of clones; roughly 73% are singletons. The sequenced material came from PBMCs. The receptors originated from a male donor in good health and CMV-seropositive. The CDR3 runs from the conserved cysteine through the conserved F or W. D genes are given only for firm matches. Only some rows state a clone size, as once, few, many or a class for expanded clones.

d_call cdr3_length j_call v_call clone_size cdr3_aa cdr3_nt
TRBD1 14 TRBJ1-1 TRBV4-1 . CASSHQQGDTEAFF TGCGCCAGCAGCCATCAGCAGGGGGACACTGAAGCTTTCTTT
. 15 TRBJ1-6 TRBV30 once CAWRIGVSYNSPLHF TGTGCCTGGAGAATAGGGGTCTCCTATAATTCACCCCTCCACTTT
. 14 TRBJ2-2 TRBV6-4 . CASSALTGTGELFF TGTGCCAGCAGTGCGCTAACAGGGACCGGGGAGCTGTTTTTT
TRBD1 14 TRBJ2-7 TRBV19 . CASSTPGQAYEQYF TGTGCCAGTAGTACCCCGGGACAGGCATACGAGCAGTACTTC
. 15 TRBJ2-2 TRBV27 . CASSFSRGGTGELFF TGTGCCAGCAGTTTCTCGAGGGGGGGCACCGGGGAGCTGTTTTTT
. 13 TRBJ2-5 TRBV5-1 . CASSPTEGETQYF TGCGCCAGCAGCCCCACGGAGGGAGAGACCCAGTACTTC
. 14 TRBJ2-5 TRBV18 . CASSPLGGQETQYF TGTGCCAGCTCACCACTAGGGGGCCAAGAGACCCAGTACTTC
. 15 TRBJ1-4 TRBV30 . CAWSLDSATNEKLFF TGTGCCTGGAGTCTGGACAGTGCAACTAATGAAAAACTGTTTTTT
. 15 TRBJ1-1 TRBV28 . CASSFRGAVNTEAFF TGTGCCAGCAGTTTCCGGGGAGCGGTGAACACTGAAGCTTTCTTT
. 15 TRBJ1-4 TRBV6-5 . CASSYSDVGGEKLFF TGTGCCAGCAGTTACTCCGACGTTGGCGGTGAAAAACTGTTTTTT
TRBD1 11 TRBJ2-7 TRBV6-1 . CATKTGTEQYF TGTGCCACAAAGACAGGGACCGAGCAGTACTTC
. 15 TRBJ1-2 TRBV7-9 . CASSLSPTANYGYTF TGTGCCAGCAGCCTGTCGCCTACAGCTAACTATGGCTACACCTTC
. 13 TRBJ1-2 TRBV27 . CASSLQGPYGYTF TGTGCCAGCAGTTTGCAGGGGCCCTATGGCTACACCTTC
. 15 TRBJ2-7 TRBV4-2 . CASSQVTGESYEQYF TGTGCCAGCAGCCAAGTAACGGGAGAGTCCTACGAGCAGTACTTC
. 13 TRBJ1-6 TRBV27 . CASSGIPNSPLHF TGTGCCAGCTCCGGGATACCTAATTCACCCCTCCACTTT
. 15 TRBJ2-1 TRBV7-9 . CASSSFPLREIEQFF TGTGCCAGCAGCTCTTTCCCCTTACGGGAAATTGAGCAGTTCTTC
TRBD1 14 TRBJ1-1 TRBV28 . CASRGTGRSTEAFF TGTGCCAGCAGGGGGACAGGGAGAAGTACTGAAGCTTTCTTT
TRBD1 13 TRBJ1-1 TRBV5-4 . CASSPDRATEAFF TGTGCCAGCAGCCCGGACAGGGCAACTGAAGCTTTCTTT
. 11 TRBJ2-1 TRBV13 . CASSYSDEQFF TGTGCCAGCAGCTATAGCGATGAGCAGTTCTTC
TRBD1 15 TRBJ2-1 TRBV5-1 once CASSFITGDDNEQFF TGCGCCAGCAGCTTTATTACAGGGGATGACAATGAGCAGTTCTTC
TRBD2 14 TRBJ2-1 TRBV2 . CASRSSGVHNEQFF TGTGCCAGCAGGTCTAGCGGGGTACACAATGAGCAGTTCTTC
TRBD1 14 TRBJ2-7 TRBV4-1 . CASSLGTGIYEQYF TGCGCCAGCAGCCTCGGGACAGGGATCTACGAGCAGTACTTC
. 14 TRBJ1-6 TRBV5-1 . CASSLQGRDSPLHF TGCGCCAGCAGCTTACAGGGTCGGGATTCACCCCTCCACTTT
TRBD2 17 TRBJ2-1 TRBV4-1 . CASSQEGGRAFYNEQFF TGCGCCAGCAGCCAAGAAGGCGGGAGGGCCTTCTACAATGAGCAGTTCTTC
TRBD2 16 TRBJ2-5 TRBV4-1 . CASSQPSGGTKETQYF TGCGCCAGCAGCCAACCTAGCGGGGGGACAAAAGAGACCCAGTACTTC
TRBD1 14 TRBJ2-5 TRBV29-1 once CSVTTGGRTETQYF TGCAGCGTCACGACAGGGGGCAGGACGGAGACCCAGTACTTC
TRBD1 14 TRBJ2-7 TRBV27 . CASTPYRGGAEQYF TGTGCCAGCACCCCCTACCGAGGGGGCGCAGAGCAGTACTTC
. 14 TRBJ1-4 TRBV29-1 . CSAASGPTNEKLFF TGCAGCGCGGCCTCAGGTCCAACTAATGAAAAACTGTTTTTT
. 16 TRBJ1-6 TRBV2 . CASSVDSWRLNSPLHF TGTGCCAGCAGTGTAGACTCGTGGCGTCTTAATTCACCCCTCCACTTT
TRBD1 16 TRBJ1-4 TRBV5-4 . CASSRGGPGGGEKLFF TGTGCCAGCAGCCGAGGGGGTCCAGGGGGCGGTGAAAAACTGTTTTTT
TRBD2 15 TRBJ2-1 TRBV6-4 . CASAGTSGPGGEQFF TGTGCCAGCGCCGGGACTAGCGGACCTGGGGGTGAGCAGTTCTTC
. 16 TRBJ1-1 TRBV6-5 . CASSYSLGIKNTEAFF TGTGCCAGCAGTTACTCTTTGGGCATTAAGAACACTGAAGCTTTCTTT
TRBD2 15 TRBJ2-3 TRBV6-1 . CASSDPLAGGRTQYF TGTGCCAGCAGTGATCCACTAGCGGGAGGGAGGACGCAGTATTTT
TRBD2 15 TRBJ2-7 TRBV28 . CASSRPLAGTYEQYF TGTGCCAGCAGTCGACCCCTAGCGGGGACCTACGAGCAGTACTTC
TRBD2 12 TRBJ2-7 TRBV6-1 . CAAGGVPHEQYF TGTGCCGCGGGGGGGGTGCCGCACGAGCAGTACTTC
. 12 TRBJ1-2 TRBV28 . CASSTRRYGYTF TGTGCCAGCAGTACACGCCGCTATGGCTACACCTTC
. 14 TRBJ1-3 TRBV27 . CASGVRGNGNTIYF TGTGCCAGCGGAGTCAGGGGTAACGGAAACACCATATATTTT
. 11 TRBJ2-1 TRBV29-1 once CSVAGYNEQFF TGCAGCGTTGCCGGCTACAATGAGCAGTTCTTC
. 15 TRBJ1-3 TRBV21-1 . CASSPTGYSGNTIYF TGTGCCAGCAGTCCGACAGGCTACTCTGGAAACACCATATATTTT
TRBD1 16 TRBJ1-4 TRBV28 . CASSPPGQGAREKLFF TGTGCCAGCAGTCCCCCGGGACAGGGGGCTAGGGAAAAACTGTTTTTT